The source of this TCR beta chain is a study of Ad26.COV2.S vaccination and SARS-CoV-2 variants. Points from the study as a whole: Placebo recipients and vaccine recipients were similar in non-spike TCR breadth. Vaccinees showed greater spike-specific TCR breadth than placebo recipients. Vaccinees reportedly had broad spike-specific CD8+ and CD4+ T cell responses.

The assay was immunoSEQ multiplex PCR, and TCRdb's table has in-frame clones only and misses some. The table includes around 350,000 clones, roughly 94% detected once. Remarks on this clone: Its matching antigen is unknown.

The input for sequencing was peripheral blood, taken after recovery from COVID-19. The receptor's source is a human donor who had recovered from COVID-19.

CDR3 sequence reads: CASSRTERNTEAFF. The CDR3 coding sequence is TGTGCCAGCAGCAGGACAGAGAGGAACACTGAAGCTTTCTTT. V gene TRBV6-5 combines with J gene TRBJ1-1; D is possibly TRBD1 (6 bases). There are 14 residues in the CDR3. Per the germline V gene, CDR1 is MNHEY and CDR2 is SVGAGI. Deletions cut 6 bases from V and 1 base from J, with 12 bases between.